A single sample gave rise to the 5 T cell receptor beta chains below, sequenced in a study of blood T cell repertoires in COVID-19. Assay used: immunoSEQ multiplex PCR; TCRdb lists only in-frame clones, some missing. The data show approximately 100,000 clones, around 75% seen once. Sequenced material: peripheral blood. The receptors were sampled from a woman older than 75 with active or convalescent COVID-19.

CDR3 loop: CATSDGTVFRPQHF. CDR3 coding DNA: TGTGCCACCAGTGATGGGACAGTCTTCCGGCCCCAGCATTTT. The chain carries TRBV24-1 and TRBJ1-5, with 7 bases that match TRBD1. This CDR3 is built from 14 residues. V was clipped by 3 bases and J by 9 bases; unmatched bases: 7. Germline loops: CDR1 KGHDR, CDR2 SFDVKD.

The V gene is TRBV5-4, the J gene TRBJ2-3; possible D gene TRBD1, 5 bases. The V and J ends lost 1 base and 2 bases respectively, with 11 bases between them. The CDR3 sequence is 15 residues long. In germline, CDR1 is SGHNT, CDR2 YYREEE (reference sequence). In DNA, the CDR3 is TGTGCCAGCAGCTTGAAATCTGGGGCCACAGATACGCAGTATTTT. This codes for CASSLKSGATDTQYF.

The rearrangement links TRBV25-1 to TRBJ2-7, with 8 nucleotides matching TRBD2. Germline V gives CDR1 MGHDK, CDR2 SYGVNS. V lost 3 bases, J lost 0 bases, and 10 bases stayed unmatched. The CDR3 totals 17 residues. CDR3 residues: CASSDPRGGLSSYEQYF. CDR3 nucleotides: TGTGCCAGCAGTGACCCTCGGGGGGGGTTGAGCTCCTACGAGCAGTACTTC.

The chain links TRBV24-1 to TRBJ2-5; 7 positions agree with TRBD1. After removal of 8 bases from V and 5 bases from J, the junction contained 13 bases not matched to a gene. Germline CDR1 KGHDR, CDR2 SFDVKD. This CDR3 region has 15 residues. The CDR3 bases are TGTGCCACCACTAGAAACAGGGGAAAGCGTGAGACCCAGTACTTC. It specifies CATTRNRGKRETQYF.

CDR3 DNA: TGTGCCAGCAGCTTAGGGCAGGGAAACACCGGGGAGCTGTTTTTT. Translated: CASSLGQGNTGELFF. This rearrangement joins TRBV7-6 to TRBJ2-2, with TRBD1 as a possible D gene (5 bases). Germline V gene data show CDR1 as SGHVS and CDR2 as FNYEAQ. V lost 1 base and J lost 2, with 8 bases in between. The CDR3 covers 15 residues.